Listed below are T cell receptor beta chains from one sample, sequenced in a study of spatial heterogeneity in lung cancer. From the 5' RACE reads, TCRdb called clonotypes with MiXCR, one entry per CDR3 protein. The table has about 27,000 distinct CDR3 sequences, 5% to 6.5% seen once. The sample here was PBMCs, taken at follow-up. These receptors were taken from a female donor with early-stage non-small cell lung cancer. Each CDR3 is given with its conserved first and last residue. Each record gives: V gene, clone size, D gene, J gene, CDR3 DNA, CDR3 protein. A D gene is named only where the DNA matches it firmly. Part of the rows lack a size; the others show once, few, many or a class for expanded clones.

>TRBV9|-|TRBD2|TRBJ2-1
TGTGCCAGCAGCGTAGGACTAGCGGGAAACAATGAGCAGTTCTTC
CASSVGLAGNNEQFF
>TRBV4-3|-|TRBD1|TRBJ2-3
TGCGCCAGCAGTGACAGGGTCCGATCAGATACGCAGTATTTT
CASSDRVRSDTQYF
>TRBV20-1|many|-|TRBJ2-1
TGCAGTGCTCATCAGGGACTGAGGCAGTTCTTC
CSAHQGLRQFF
>TRBV7-2|many|-|TRBJ2-2
TGTGCCAGCAGCTTAACCGAGAAGGCCGGGGAGCTGTTTTTT
CASSLTEKAGELFF
>TRBV5-1|-|-|TRBJ2-6
TGCGCCAGCAGCTTGGTCCGCCCAGGAGTCGCAGCTGGGGCCAACGTCCTGACTTTC
CASSLVRPGVAAGANVLTF
>TRBV2|-|TRBD2|TRBJ2-1
TGTGCCAGCAGAGACACCGGGACTAGAAACTACAATGAGCAGTTCTTC
CASRDTGTRNYNEQFF
>TRBV4-3|many|-|TRBJ2-4
TGCGCCAGCAGCCAAGACCCCAGGGATGACATTCAGTACTTC
CASSQDPRDDIQYF
>TRBV3-1|many|-|TRBJ1-1
TGTGCCAGCAGCCACGCGGGAGGGAACACTGAAGCTTTCTTT
CASSHAGGNTEAFF
>TRBV4-2|many|-|TRBJ1-4
TGTGCCAGCAGCCAAGATCGGACGGAGAACAATGAAAAACTGTTTTTT
CASSQDRTENNEKLFF
>TRBV30|many|-|TRBJ1-1
TGTGCCTGGAGTGTACCAGGGCCCCACACTGAAGCTTTCTTT
CAWSVPGPHTEAFF
>TRBV12-3/TRBV12-4|many|TRBD1|TRBJ1-1
TGTGCCAGCAGCTACAGGGGATCTGAAGCTTTCTTT
CASSYRGSEAFF